This T cell receptor beta chain was sequenced for a study of blood T cell repertoires in COVID-19. The germline V gene encodes CDR1 LNHDA and CDR2 SQIVND (reference sequence). Trimming cost V 3 bases and J 0 bases, with 9 bases left between them. The CDR3 sequence is 15 residues long. Profiled with immunoSEQ multiplex PCR; TCRdb holds only in-frame clones, not every one. The repertoire consists of fewer than 250,000 clones, with about 88% occurring once and the leading ten covering roughly 6.2%. This clonotype was sampled from a woman in her thirties or forties who had recovered from COVID-19. The chain couples TRBV19 to TRBJ2-4; D not certain. Sequenced material: peripheral blood. In nucleotides, the CDR3 is TGTGCCAGTAGTATCAGGTTACAAGCCAAAAACATTCAGTACTTC. It translates to CASSIRLQAKNIQYF.